The rows below give T cell receptor beta chains drawn from one sample of a study of blood T cell repertoires in COVID-19. Generated by immunoSEQ multiplex PCR, the TCRdb table keeps only in-frame clones and is missing some. Of some 150,000 clones listed, about four fifths are singletons. Source material: PBMCs or T cells enriched from blood (not recorded which). The receptors derive from a woman aged 45-59 years who had been exposed to COVID-19. Both conserved end residues are part of each CDR3. A D gene is named only where the DNA matches it firmly. Clone size is not always given. Where it is, it says once, few, many or a class for expanded clones.

d_gene: TRBD1
j_gene: TRBJ1-2
abundance: few
v_gene: TRBV19
CDR3nt: TGTGCCAGTAGTAGGACAGGCTATGGCTACACCTTC
CDR3aa: CASSRTGYGYTF

d_gene: -
j_gene: TRBJ2-7
abundance: -
v_gene: TRBV10-3
CDR3nt: TGTGCCACGACCCCACAGGGTAACCCGTCCTACGAGCAGTACTTC
CDR3aa: CATTPQGNPSYEQYF

d_gene: -
j_gene: TRBJ2-7
abundance: -
v_gene: TRBV12-3/TRBV12-4
CDR3nt: TGTGCCAGCAGTTTGTCCATCTACGAGCAGTACTTC
CDR3aa: CASSLSIYEQYF

d_gene: -
j_gene: TRBJ1-4
abundance: -
v_gene: TRBV2
CDR3nt: TGTGCCAGCGAGAGGTCACGGGGGGCGACTAATGAAAAACTGTTTTTT
CDR3aa: CASERSRGATNEKLFF

d_gene: -
j_gene: TRBJ2-7
abundance: -
v_gene: TRBV6-5
CDR3nt: TGTGCCAGCCAGGCCGTGCAGGGGTCCTACGAGCAGTACTTC
CDR3aa: CASQAVQGSYEQYF

d_gene: TRBD1
j_gene: TRBJ2-7
abundance: once
v_gene: TRBV6-5
CDR3nt: TGTGCCAGCAGGTTGGGACAGGGTTCCTACGAGCAGTACTTC
CDR3aa: CASRLGQGSYEQYF

d_gene: TRBD2
j_gene: TRBJ2-5
abundance: -
v_gene: TRBV2
CDR3nt: TGTGCCAGCAGTGTGGACCCCGGACTAGCGGGTGGGACCCAGTACTTC
CDR3aa: CASSVDPGLAGGTQYF

d_gene: -
j_gene: TRBJ2-7
abundance: few
v_gene: TRBV30
CDR3nt: TGTGCCTGGGGGGGGGCTGGGTCCTACGAGCAGTACTTC
CDR3aa: CAWGGAGSYEQYF

d_gene: -
j_gene: TRBJ2-2
abundance: -
v_gene: TRBV5-4
CDR3nt: TGTGCCAGCAGCTTGGCCGTGGCGACTGGGGAGCTGTTTTTT
CDR3aa: CASSLAVATGELFF

d_gene: TRBD1
j_gene: TRBJ1-2
abundance: -
v_gene: TRBV15
CDR3nt: TGTGCCACTACCCCGACAGGGTGGAGCGGCTACACCTTC
CDR3aa: CATTPTGWSGYTF

d_gene: -
j_gene: TRBJ2-7
abundance: -
v_gene: TRBV6-5
CDR3nt: TGTGCCAGCAGCTGGACTCCTGCCTACGAGCAGTACTTC
CDR3aa: CASSWTPAYEQYF

d_gene: -
j_gene: TRBJ1-6
abundance: -
v_gene: TRBV4-2
CDR3nt: TGTGCCAGCAGCCAAGATGGCGCCAGGTCCAATTCACCCCTCCACTTT
CDR3aa: CASSQDGARSNSPLHF

d_gene: TRBD1
j_gene: TRBJ1-2
abundance: -
v_gene: TRBV27
CDR3nt: TGTGCCAGCAGTCCGAGAGGGACAGCTACTGGCTACACCTTC
CDR3aa: CASSPRGTATGYTF

d_gene: -
j_gene: TRBJ2-1
abundance: -
v_gene: TRBV5-1
CDR3nt: TGCGCCAGCAGCTTGTCCCAACAGGGAACGATCTCCTACAATGAGCAGTTCTTC
CDR3aa: CASSLSQQGTISYNEQFF

d_gene: -
j_gene: TRBJ1-1
abundance: once
v_gene: TRBV12-5
CDR3nt: TGTGCTAGTGGTTTGGTACTAGGGGAGGGCGGAGTGAACACTGAAGCTTTCTTT
CDR3aa: CASGLVLGEGGVNTEAFF

d_gene: -
j_gene: TRBJ2-5
abundance: -
v_gene: TRBV5-1
CDR3nt: TGCGCCAGCAGCTTGACACCGTCCACAGAGACCCAGTACTTC
CDR3aa: CASSLTPSTETQYF

d_gene: -
j_gene: TRBJ1-1
abundance: -
v_gene: TRBV19
CDR3nt: TGTGCCAGTACCCGCGGGCGGGCCACTGAAGCTTTCTTT
CDR3aa: CASTRGRATEAFF

d_gene: -
j_gene: TRBJ1-4
abundance: few
v_gene: TRBV25-1
CDR3nt: TGTGCCAGCAGTGAAAGTAGGGGAAGGGAAAAACTGTTTTTT
CDR3aa: CASSESRGREKLFF

d_gene: -
j_gene: TRBJ1-2
abundance: -
v_gene: TRBV6-1
CDR3nt: TGTGCCAGCAGTGAAGGGTGGGGGGTAAACTATGGCTACACCTTC
CDR3aa: CASSEGWGVNYGYTF

d_gene: TRBD1
j_gene: TRBJ2-7
abundance: -
v_gene: TRBV2
CDR3nt: TGTGCCACCCGTCGGGGGCAGGGGGCAGACGAGCAGTACTTC
CDR3aa: CATRRGQGADEQYF

d_gene: TRBD2
j_gene: TRBJ2-1
abundance: many
v_gene: TRBV6-5
CDR3nt: TGTGCCACCCGGGAGACTAGCGGTGAGCAGTTCTTC
CDR3aa: CATRETSGEQFF

d_gene: -
j_gene: TRBJ1-2
abundance: -
v_gene: TRBV4-3
CDR3nt: TGCGCCAGCAGCCAAAATGCGGGTTACGACTATGGCTACACCTTC
CDR3aa: CASSQNAGYDYGYTF

d_gene: -
j_gene: TRBJ1-1
abundance: -
v_gene: TRBV11-1
CDR3nt: TGTGCCAGCAGCTTAGGGGATAATCGCGGGACTGAAGCTTTCTTT
CDR3aa: CASSLGDNRGTEAFF

d_gene: TRBD2
j_gene: TRBJ2-2
abundance: -
v_gene: TRBV9
CDR3nt: TGTGCCAGCAGCGTAGGGGGGGGCACCGGGGAGCTGTTTTTT
CDR3aa: CASSVGGGTGELFF

d_gene: TRBD1
j_gene: TRBJ1-6
abundance: -
v_gene: TRBV23-1
CDR3nt: TGCGCCAGCAGTCAGGACAGGGACTCCTTTAATTCACCCCTCCACTTT
CDR3aa: CASSQDRDSFNSPLHF

d_gene: TRBD2
j_gene: TRBJ2-5
abundance: once
v_gene: TRBV4-3
CDR3nt: TGCGCCAGCAGCCAAGACCTTTTGGCGGGAGGCCCGATCCAAGAGACCCAGTACTTC
CDR3aa: CASSQDLLAGGPIQETQYF

d_gene: TRBD2
j_gene: TRBJ2-7
abundance: -
v_gene: TRBV11-2
CDR3nt: TGTGCCAGCTGCCGGACGGCGGGGGCCTACGAGCAGTACTTC
CDR3aa: CASCRTAGAYEQYF

d_gene: TRBD2
j_gene: TRBJ2-5
abundance: -
v_gene: TRBV7-2
CDR3nt: TGTGCCAGCAGCCCGACTAGCTTCCAAGAGACCCAGTACTTC
CDR3aa: CASSPTSFQETQYF

d_gene: TRBD2
j_gene: TRBJ2-7
abundance: -
v_gene: TRBV11-2
CDR3nt: TGTGCCAGCAGCCACCCTCGGGGGGGGCAGTACGAGCAGTACTTC
CDR3aa: CASSHPRGGQYEQYF

d_gene: -
j_gene: TRBJ2-7
abundance: -
v_gene: TRBV3-1/TRBV3-2
CDR3nt: TGTGCCAGCGTCCAACTGAATTCCTACGAGCAGTACTTC
CDR3aa: CASVQLNSYEQYF

d_gene: -
j_gene: TRBJ1-5
abundance: -
v_gene: TRBV4-1
CDR3nt: TGCGCCAGCAGCCAAGAGACAGGATTCGCTCGGCCCCAGCATTTT
CDR3aa: CASSQETGFARPQHF

d_gene: -
j_gene: TRBJ2-3
abundance: -
v_gene: TRBV4-1
CDR3nt: TGCGCCAGCAGCCAAGTGACGGGAGCAGATACGCAGTATTTT
CDR3aa: CASSQVTGADTQYF

d_gene: -
j_gene: TRBJ1-4
abundance: -
v_gene: TRBV29-1
CDR3nt: TGCAGCGTTGAAACCGGGGCTAATGAAAAACTGTTTTTT
CDR3aa: CSVETGANEKLFF

d_gene: TRBD1
j_gene: TRBJ1-1
abundance: few
v_gene: TRBV5-1
CDR3nt: TGCGCCAGCAGCTTGGAGGGACAGTTGAACACTGAAGCTTTCTTT
CDR3aa: CASSLEGQLNTEAFF

d_gene: TRBD2
j_gene: TRBJ2-1
abundance: -
v_gene: TRBV12-3/TRBV12-4
CDR3nt: TGTGCCAGCCGAGAGCGGGAGTGGCATGAGCAGTTCTTC
CDR3aa: CASREREWHEQFF

d_gene: TRBD1
j_gene: TRBJ1-1
abundance: once
v_gene: TRBV19
CDR3nt: TGTGCCAGTAGTGTCCGACAGGGATGGGGCACTGAAGCTTTCTTT
CDR3aa: CASSVRQGWGTEAFF

d_gene: -
j_gene: TRBJ2-7
abundance: -
v_gene: TRBV5-1
CDR3nt: TGCGCCAGCAGCTTGGCCACGAAATTTCAGGAGCAGTACTTC
CDR3aa: CASSLATKFQEQYF

d_gene: -
j_gene: TRBJ1-4
abundance: -
v_gene: TRBV7-9
CDR3nt: TGTGCCAGCAGCTACGCAGGGAGGGCTGTTGAAAAACTGTTTTTT
CDR3aa: CASSYAGRAVEKLFF

d_gene: -
j_gene: TRBJ1-3
abundance: -
v_gene: TRBV23-1
CDR3nt: TGCGCCAGCAGTCAATCGCAGGGTTTGTACACCATATATTTT
CDR3aa: CASSQSQGLYTIYF

d_gene: -
j_gene: TRBJ1-1
abundance: -
v_gene: TRBV7-2
CDR3nt: TGTGCCAGCAGCTCCCTCACTGAAGCTTTCTTT
CDR3aa: CASSSLTEAFF